The 16 T cell receptor beta chains below were found in one sample sequenced in a study of a mutant IDH1 vaccine in newly diagnosed glioma. Repertoires were generated with immunoSEQ multiplex PCR, while TCRdb's copy carries only in-frame clones and drops some. The sample comprises 60,000 to 75,000 clones, around 80% of which are singletons, and 4.6% rests with the top ten. As to time point: baseline, week 1 (first vaccination visit). Treatment indicated: pre-vaccination baseline after standard-of-care therapy. Source: peripheral blood mononuclear cells (PBMCs), taken from a glioma patient treated with radiotherapy, temozolomide or both. Source of these receptors: a woman aged 18-35 years with glioma. Some clones in this sample may be carry-over from other donors' samples.

The chain has TRBV11-2 and TRBJ1-4; 9 bases are shared with TRBD1. The CDR3 length is 14 residues. Germline trimming cut 3 bases from V and 7 bases from J; bases unmatched to any gene: 3. Germline CDR1 reads SGHAT; CDR2 reads FQNNGV. The CDR3 nucleotides read TGTGCCAGCAGCTTCACAGGGGGCGTTGAAAAACTGTTTTTT. It yields the protein CASSFTGGVEKLFF.

The chain couples TRBV5-1 to TRBJ2-3; perhaps TRBD2 as D (6 bases). CDR1 and CDR2 from the germline V gene are SGHRS and YFSETQ. The CDR3 extends over 15 amino acids. V was clipped by 4 bases and J by 3 bases, with 15 bases between them. This CDR3 is CASSGRGVETDTQYF. CDR3 sequence (DNA): TGCGCCAGCAGCGGGCGCGGGGTTGAGACAGATACGCAGTATTTT.

The rearrangement uses TRBV6-5 and TRBJ1-1; no clear D. V shed 4 bases and J shed 6 bases, with 9 bases lying between them. Germline-derived CDR1 and CDR2 are MNHEY and SVGAGI. The CDR3 sequence is 12 residues long. The CDR3 reads CASSSSDSEAFF. The DNA of the CDR3 is TGTGCCAGCAGTTCCTCGGACTCTGAAGCTTTCTTT.

The genes are TRBV7-2 and TRBJ1-2; D is unresolved. V was pared by 6 bases and J by 3 bases, with 5 bases between. The CDR3 has 11 residues. Per the germline V gene, CDR1 is SGHTA and CDR2 is FQGNSA. The CDR3 DNA follows: TGTGCCAGCAGGCCCTACTATGGCTACACCTTC. Translation gives CASRPYYGYTF.

The chain links TRBV14 to TRBJ2-7, with D perhaps TRBD1 (5 bases). Trimming pared 0 bases from V and 4 bases from J, leaving 10 bases between. Germline lookup yields CDR1 SGHDN and CDR2 FVKESK. The length of the CDR3 is 14 residues. CDR3 sequence (DNA): TGTGCCAGCAGCCAAGAAGACAGCCCTTACGAGCAGTACTTC. Encoded protein: CASSQEDSPYEQYF.

The gene calls are TRBV5-4 and TRBJ2-2, with 10 bases aligning to TRBD2. The ends lost 0 bases at V and 6 bases at J; junction bases unmatched: 8. The CDR3 has 17 amino acids. Germline loops: CDR1 SGHNT, CDR2 YYREEE (reference sequence). CDR3 amino acids: CASSLAVSGRASGELFF. CDR3 DNA: TGTGCCAGCAGCTTGGCAGTAAGCGGGAGGGCCTCCGGGGAGCTGTTTTTT.

This rearrangement joins TRBV9 to TRBJ2-7, with 7 bases aligning to TRBD1. CDR1 and CDR2 from the germline V gene are SGDLS and YYNGEE. V lost 1 base and J lost 3; bases outside the gene matches: 4. The CDR3 has 14 residues. The chain's CDR3 is CASSVRTGNYEQYF. In DNA, the CDR3 is TGTGCCAGCAGCGTACGGACAGGAAACTACGAGCAGTACTTC.

The V call is TRBV5-1, the J call TRBJ2-7, with TRBD1 as a possible D gene (6 bases). The CDR3 consists of 13 residues. CDR1 is SGHRS, CDR2 YFSETQ, per germline. Trimming stripped 0 bases from V and 3 bases from J, with 7 bases between. The DNA for the CDR3 is TGCGCCAGCAGCTTGGCGACAGGCTACGAGCAGTACTTC. Translated: CASSLATGYEQYF.

The chain employs TRBV5-6 and TRBJ2-4; perhaps TRBD2 as D (5 bases). This CDR3 is 12 amino acids long. The ends were cut back, 4 bases at V and 6 bases at J, with 8 bases in the middle. Germline V gives CDR1 SGHDT, CDR2 YYEEEE. In DNA, the CDR3 is TGTGCCAGCAGCAGGACTGTAAACATTCAGTACTTC. Translated: CASSRTVNIQYF.

This sequence joins TRBV19 and TRBJ2-6, with TRBD1 matching over 7 bases. V trimming: 5 bases; J trimming: 3 bases; junction bases outside the gene matches: 4. The CDR3 contains 15 residues. CDR1 is LNHDA and CDR2 is SQIVND in the germline V gene (reference sequence). CDR3 sequence (DNA): TGTGCCAGTAGTTCAGCAGGGGGTGGGGCCAACGTCCTGACTTTC. Its protein is CASSSAGGGANVLTF.

This chain uses TRBV6-6 with TRBJ2-1, with unresolved D. Germline V gene data show CDR1 as MNHNY and CDR2 as SVGAGI (reference sequence). The CDR3 length is 15 residues. V lost 4 bases to trimming and J lost 0 bases, with 10 bases between them. This chain's CDR3 is CASSSPRTSYNEQFF. In DNA form, the CDR3 reads TGTGCCAGCAGTTCCCCCCGTACCTCCTACAATGAGCAGTTCTTC.

The genes are TRBV10-2 and TRBJ2-5; D perhaps matches TRBD2 (6 bases). The V gene's germline CDR1 is WSHSY and CDR2 SAAADI. CDR3 length: 15 residues. V lost 2 bases and J 4 bases, leaving 14 bases between the germline ends. CDR3 sequence (DNA): TGCGCCAGCAGTGAGCCGAGCGTGGGGGGAGAGACCCAGTACTTC. It translates to CASSEPSVGGETQYF.

The V and J genes are TRBV7-9 and TRBJ1-6; D is unclear. V lost 1 base to trimming and J lost 4 bases, with 5 bases between them. This CDR3 is 14 amino acids long. Germline CDR1 and CDR2: SEHNR and FQNEAQ (reference sequence). Written as DNA, the CDR3 is TGTGCCAGCAGCTTAGAACAGTATAATTCACCCCTCCACTTT. Translating it yields CASSLEQYNSPLHF. Drawing the rest from reference TRBV7-9 and TRBJ1-6, the complete variable domain is DTGVSQNPRHKITKRGQNVTFRCDPISEHNRLYWYRQTLGQGPEFLTYFQNEAQLEKSRLLSDRFSAERPKGSFSTLEIQRTEQGDSAMYLCASSLEQYNSPLHFGNGTRLTVT.

The V call is TRBV7-8, the J call TRBJ2-3; perhaps TRBD2 as D (5 bases). Germline CDR1 reads SGHVS; CDR2 reads FQNEAQ. The CDR3 is 14 amino acids. The germline V and J ends were trimmed by 1 base and 6 bases, with 11 bases remaining between them. CDR3 region: CASSLGGPRDTQYF. The CDR3 region has the DNA TGTGCCAGCAGCTTAGGAGGGCCAAGGGATACGCAGTATTTT.

V usage is TRBV7-2 and J usage is TRBJ2-6; TRBD1 matches 7 bases. In germline, CDR1 is SGHTA, CDR2 FQGNSA. V was clipped by 6 bases and J by 2 bases; unmatched bases: 4. There are 15 residues in the CDR3. CDR3 in amino acids: CASRVTGAGANVLTF. CDR3 bases: TGTGCCAGCAGAGTTACAGGGGCTGGGGCCAACGTCCTGACTTTC. Full variable domain (missing parts from reference TRBV7-2 and TRBJ2-6): GAGVSQSPSNKVTEKGKDVELRCDPISGHTALYWYRQSLGQGLEFLIYFQGNSAPDKSGLPSDRFSAERTGGSVSTLTIQRTQQEDSAVYLCASRVTGAGANVLTFGAGSRLTVL.

This chain joins TRBV27 and TRBJ1-4, with 7 bases aligning to TRBD1. The CDR3 is 16 residues long. V shed 3 bases and J 4 bases; nucleotides not matched to a gene: 8. Germline CDR1 MNHEY, CDR2 SMNVEV (reference sequence). CDR3 protein: CASSFLTGSGNEKLFF. The DNA for the CDR3 is TGTGCCAGCAGTTTTCTGACAGGGAGTGGTAATGAAAAACTGTTTTTT.